Listed here are 18 T cell receptor beta chains from one sample, sequenced in a study of tumor and adjacent non-tumor tissue in lung cancer. No cell sorting was done before RNA was extracted from the tissue. The normal lung tissue was taken more than 3 cm from the tumor edge. The library came from three nested PCR rounds adapted from ARM-PCR protocols. MiXCR, run by TCRdb on the multiplex PCR reads, gives a single entry per CDR3 protein. Altogether 75,000 to 80,000 distinct CDR3 sequences are present, just over 75% being singletons, with the ten largest covering around 38%. Sequencing was performed on distant non-tumor lung tissue. The receptors here all came from a man between 65 and 79 years old with non-small cell lung cancer.

Points on this clonotype: This may stem from a read error, because a much larger clone lies one nucleotide away. This chain links TRBV20-1 with TRBJ2-7, with TRBD1 identical over 8 bases. This CDR3 comprises 14 residues. Germline V lookup: CDR1 DFQATT, CDR2 SNEGSKA (reference sequence). CDR3 sequence (DNA): TGCAGTACTAGAGATTCCCAGGGGGCCGACGAGCAGTACTTC. This sequence encodes CSTRDSQGADEQYF.

Comments on this clonotype: Lacking the conserved final phenylalanine or tryptophan, this CDR3 likely reflects a read error. The chain uses TRBV4-1 and TRBJ2-7; D call uncertain. V lost 2 bases and J lost 3, with 8 bases in between. The germline V gene encodes CDR1 MGHRA and CDR2 YSYEKL. The CDR3 has 13 residues. CDR3 sequence (DNA): TGCGCCAGCAGCCAATCTCAGGACTACGAGCAGTACTTG. Its protein is CASSQSQDYEQYL.

The rearrangement uses TRBV11-3 and TRBJ2-7; 9 nucleotides match TRBD2. The V gene's germline CDR1 is SGHNT and CDR2 YENEEA. The CDR3 spans 13 residues. The trim removed 10 bases at V and 8 bases at J, leaving 12 bases unmatched. In DNA form, the CDR3 reads TGTGCCAACGGAATAGCGGGAGTGCACAAGCAGTACTTC. Translating gives CANGIAGVHKQYF.

V is TRBV29-1 and J is TRBJ1-2; 7 bases match TRBD1. V gave up 4 bases and J gave up 1 base; unmatched junction bases: 0. Germline assignment: CDR1 SQVTM and CDR2 ANQGSEA. CDR3 size: 12 residues. The chain's CDR3 is CSVAGGNYGYTF. The DNA of the CDR3 is TGCAGCGTTGCAGGGGGTAACTATGGCTACACCTTC.

Of note for this clonotype: A much larger clone lies a single base off, so this may be a read error. The V gene is TRBV7-8, the J gene TRBJ2-7; a weak D match, TRBD2 (5 bases). Trimming shortened V by 2 bases and J by 0 bases, and 14 bases separated the two germline ends. Germline lookup yields CDR1 SGHVS and CDR2 FQNEAQ. The CDR3 has 16 amino acids. CDR3 residues: CASSLTLASSSYEQYF. The CDR3 nucleotides read TGTGCCAGCAGCTTAACCTTAGCGTCAAGCTCCTACGAGCAGTACTTC.

The rearrangement uses TRBV28 and TRBJ2-4; TRBD1 aligns across 7 bases. Trimming took 10 bases from V and 1 from J; bases not matched to a gene: 16. Per germline, CDR1 MDHEN and CDR2 SYDVKM. The CDR3 extends over 17 amino acids. CDR3 region: CATMGTQGNDAKNIQYF. CDR3 bases: TGTGCCACTATGGGCACACAGGGGAACGATGCCAAAAACATTCAGTACTTC.

DNA for the CDR3: TGCGCCAGCAGCCAAGAGACAGCAGATGGCTACACCTTC. Its protein product is CASSQETADGYTF. This rearrangement joins TRBV4-3 to TRBJ1-2; D is possibly TRBD1 (5 bases). This CDR3 has 13 amino acids. Trimming took 0 bases from V and 6 from J, leaving 8 bases between them. From germline, CDR1 is LGHNA and CDR2 YSLEER.

On this clonotype itself: An end of the junction differs from the germline gene, which may be a read error. This sequence joins TRBV28 and TRBJ2-7; 10 bases fit TRBD2. Germline V lookup: CDR1 MDHEN, CDR2 SYDVKM. The CDR3 contains 15 residues. In nucleotides, the CDR3 is TGTGCCAGCAATTCACTAGCGGGATACACCTACGAGCAGTATTTC. Translating gives CASNSLAGYTYEQYF.

Regarding this clonotype: This may stem from a read error, because a much larger clone lies one nucleotide away. The gene calls are TRBV13 and TRBJ1-4; tentative D call: TRBD1 (5 bases). The V gene's germline CDR1 is PRHDT and CDR2 FYEKMQ (reference sequence). The CDR3 runs to 14 residues. CDR3 protein: CASSFSGGNEKLIF. In DNA form, the CDR3 reads TGTGCCAGCAGCTTCAGTGGGGGGAATGAAAAACTGATTTTT.

The chain joins TRBV11-3 to TRBJ2-5; maybe TRBD1 (6 bases). Germline CDR1 and CDR2: SGHNT and YENEEA. Trimming left V 7 bases short and J 5 bases short, with 17 bases between. This CDR3 contains 14 residues. The CDR3: CASTSAWGRETQYF. CDR3 coding DNA: TGTGCCAGCACTTCCGCCTGGGGGCGGGAGACCCAGTACTTC.

As for this clonotype: A read error may account for a junction end that differs from germline. This chain joins TRBV4-1 and TRBJ1-1, with D unresolved. Looked up from germline, CDR1 is MGHRA and CDR2 is YSYEKL. CDR3 length: 14 amino acids. The CDR3 loop reads CASSQYCTETEALF. The DNA of the CDR3 is TGCGCCAGCAGCCAATATTGTACAGAAACTGAAGCTCTCTTT.

This clonotype is medium-sized. The gene calls are TRBV11-3 and TRBJ2-2; no clear D gene. Germline V gene sequence: CDR1 SGHNT, CDR2 YENEEA. Trimming stripped 2 bases from V and 4 bases from J, with 11 bases between. There are 15 residues in the CDR3. CDR3: CASSLNPAITGELFF. The CDR3 region has the DNA TGTGCCAGCAGCTTAAATCCGGCAATCACCGGGGAGCTGTTTTTT.

The chain couples TRBV11-2 to TRBJ2-4; D possibly matches TRBD1 or TRBD2 (5 bases each). This CDR3 spans 13 amino acids. V lost 10 bases and J lost 11, with 21 bases in between. CDR1 is SGHAT and CDR2 is FQNNGV in the germline V gene. The CDR3 loop reads CATARATRGVQYF. The CDR3 nucleotides are TGTGCCACCGCCCGGGCCACAAGAGGGGTTCAGTACTTC.

Points on this clonotype: A junction boundary mismatches the germline segment, possibly from a read error. The V call is TRBV6-2 or TRBV6-3, the J call TRBJ2-5; TRBD2 matches at 9 bases. The CDR3 extends over 16 amino acids. Germline-derived CDR1 and CDR2 are MNHEY and SVGEGT. CDR3 residues: CASTYLREGYQEIQYF. Here the CDR3 DNA reads TGTGCCAGCACTTACTTGCGGGAGGGGTACCAAGAGATCCAGTACTTC.

The chain joins TRBV6-2 or TRBV6-3 to TRBJ1-1, with a weak D call TRBD1 (6 bases). The CDR3 length is 15 residues. Germline-derived CDR1 and CDR2 are MNHEY and SVGEGT. V was trimmed by 8 bases and J by 12 bases, leaving 28 bases between them. In nucleotides, the CDR3 is TGTGCCAGCCGACCTTTTGTGGGACAAGGAAGAGATACTTTCTTT. It encodes CASRPFVGQGRDTFF.

On this clonotype itself: This may come from a read error, since a much larger clone is one base off. Given the absence of the conserved phenylalanine or tryptophan at the CDR3 end, a read error is likely. The V call is TRBV4-1, the J call TRBJ2-7, with TRBD2 identical over 10 bases. The V segment lost 3 bases and the J segment 2 bases; nucleotides outside the gene matches: 4. CDR1 is MGHRA and CDR2 is YSYEKL in the germline V gene. The length of the CDR3 is 15 residues. The CDR3 sequence is CASSQLAGATYEQYL. The CDR3 DNA sequence: TGCGCCAGCAGCCAGCTAGCGGGAGCGACCTACGAGCAGTACTTA.

Points on this clonotype: One junction end disagrees with the germline gene, perhaps due to a read error. The CDR3 DNA is TGTGCCAGCACCGCCCTGGACAGGAACGGTGGTGGCTACACGTTC. Its translation: CASTALDRNGGGYTF. The genes are TRBV6-1 and TRBJ1-2; 7 nucleotides agree with TRBD1. CDR1 and CDR2 from the germline V gene are MNHNS and SASEGT. The length of the CDR3 is 15 residues.

A word on this clonotype: As the CDR3 is not closed by the conserved phenylalanine or tryptophan, this likely results from a read error. The J gene is TRBJ1-1, the V gene TRBV29-1; D ambiguous. Germline CDR1 and CDR2: SQVTM and ANQGSEA. The V end was cut by 6 bases, the J end by 1 base, with 18 bases between. The CDR3 runs 15 residues. CDR3 sequence reads: CSVDTLQAANTEAFI. CDR3 sequence (DNA): TGCAGCGTCGACACCTTGCAGGCTGCGAACACTGAAGCTTTCATT.